This T cell receptor beta chain was identified during a study of cytomegalovirus exposure and HLA in healthy donors. Study results and caveats: Rarity characterized most TCR sequences, yet some public TCRs appeared in many donors. When a later analysis was performed, an Asian-associated ancestry cluster reportedly had fewer N-insertions than the roughly 700-donor mean. Earlier findings revealed that most TCR beta V segments proved productive either about 90% or about 30% of the time.

CDR1 is SNHLY, CDR2 FYNNEI, per germline. Trimming shortened V by 5 bases and J by 5 bases, and 13 bases separated the two germline ends. The CDR3 length is 15 residues. On this clone: Its antigen is unidentified.

The PCR was carried out with 60 Vbeta primers and 13 Jbeta primers. Only in-frame clones appear in the TCRdb table, and some are missing; sequencing was by immunoSEQ multiplex PCR. The repertoire holds about 150,000 clones, 80% to 85% seen once, with 1.9% in the top ten. The V gene is TRBV2, the J gene TRBJ1-6; weak D call: TRBD1 (6 bases). Sequenced material: PBMCs. The receptor comes from a man in his late teens or twenties in good health and CMV-seronegative. CDR3 in DNA: TGTGCCAGCAGTTTCCGGACAGTAAATAATTCACCCCTCCACTTT. Its protein is CASSFRTVNNSPLHF.